The sequence of this T cell receptor beta chain was determined in a study of cytomegalovirus exposure and HLA in healthy donors (TCRdb year 2017). Regarding the study in general: In an earlier analysis of fewer than 750 of the donors, around 290 Gb of sequence data and some 120 million unique TCR beta sequences from some 170 million T cells were reported. Donor age, sex, ethnicity and CMV serostatus were collected together with the repertoire data. Among roughly 400 genotyped donors of the cohort, an average of roughly 240,000 unique TCR beta nucleotide sequences were sequenced per donor, 15% to 20% of them non-productive. To predict cytomegalovirus infection status, the study brought together high-throughput TCR immunosequencing, statistical association of individual TCRs with disease status, and machine learning. Using immunosequencing, the study profiled T cell repertoires from 666 subjects and related those repertoires to cytomegalovirus serostatus. Roughly 310 gigabases of sequencing data and around 87 million unique TCR sequences were included in an early release covering several hundred HLA-typed donors. Every repertoire in the discovery cohort had been generated on one and the same sequencing platform. HLA typing covered class I and class II loci at four-digit resolution. The number of donors typed differed by locus, with 629-630 for A, B, C, DRB1 and DQB1, roughly 550 for DQA1, 600 to 610 for DPA1, and some 450 for DPB1. Rather than drawing on any new phenotypic data, the later analysis identified candidate immune exposures from TCR beta sequences and the way those sequences occurred across donors. An earlier analysis of around 540 of the donors applied high-throughput TCR beta sequencing to assess whether each TCR beta V gene segment acted as functional or pseudogenic. A later analysis re-analyzed previously published TCR beta repertoires from roughly 600 donors and added high-resolution HLA genotyping to study TCR occurrence patterns. The study was designed to test whether signatures of past pathogen exposure could be identified by cataloging public T cell receptors. In a later genetic analysis, genome-wide SNP genotypes for about three fifths of the roughly 670 donors were used, and that subset was treated as a discovery cohort. Along with the roughly 670-subject first cohort, a separate validation cohort of over a hundred different subjects was used. Five DR-DQ haplotypes were treated as single units for association and clustering because of strong linkage in the cohort. The genetic ancestry cluster associated with self-reported Caucasian donors included about four fifths of the roughly 380 genotyped donors.

Remarks on this clone: Its cognate antigen has yet to be identified. The record has no base qualities; no much larger clone is one base away.

In total, 666 healthy bone marrow donors made up the cohort. All cohort members were sampled while nominally healthy, although unrecorded immune exposures were likely present. The donor was CMV seronegative and belonged to the group of more than 300 seronegative cohort members. A peripheral blood sample was provided by each donor, and peripheral blood mononuclear cells were used for TCR beta sequencing. Genomic DNA was extracted from the blood cell samples with the Qiagen DNeasy Blood Extraction Kit. Study-wide findings and limitations: A later genetic analysis associated a missense DCLRE1C variant with V-gene and J-gene trimming of TCR beta chains, and an independent cohort replicated the association. Roughly uniform sequencing depth across donors was assumed in presence/absence analyses, although this assumption may not hold. The study gave a list of around 170 TCR beta chains associated with cytomegalovirus. At a false discovery rate of 0.05, a later analysis linked 15,000 to 20,000 TCR beta sequences to specific HLA alleles. For the cohort, immune exposure information was limited to CMV serostatus. A further reported finding was that TCR beta sequences accurately predicted the HLA-A and HLA-B alleles for most subjects in the first cohort. Only TCR beta chains were sequenced in this cohort, and the absence of alpha or paired-chain data limited detectable features. Most TCR sequences were observed very rarely across donors, whereas some public TCRs were present in many individuals. HLA typing was unavailable for some donors at each locus, so association tests used only the typed subset. A few of the identified cytomegalovirus-associated TCR beta chains were confirmed in vitro to be specific for cytomegalovirus antigens. According to a later analysis, TCR association rates differed among HLA loci, with DRB1 alleles showing the most associated TCRs and HLA-C alleles showing the fewest. A group of highly shared sequence variants was considered likely to be a technical artifact of the sequencing pipeline. In both the original and validation cohorts, the classifier was reported to diagnose cytomegalovirus status with high specificity and sensitivity. Compared with the approximately 670-donor mean, donors in an Asian-associated ancestry cluster had fewer N-insertions in productive TCRs, according to a later genetic analysis. Assigning TCR associations to individual alleles was difficult when HLA alleles, especially DR and DQ, strongly co-occurred. The authors suggested that the approach could potentially be extended to other disease states and immunological phenotypes. A later analysis found that HLA-associated TCR beta chains were more clonally expanded and had lower generation probabilities than equally common non-associated chains. Correlated functional status among segregating V segments might be attributable to linkage disequilibrium, but an unknown experimental factor could not be ruled out. Because counts were too low, approximately 15 rarely observed V segments, including chromosome 9 orphons, were excluded from the earlier analysis of some 590 of the donors. A later analysis found that most CMV-associated TCR beta chains appeared HLA-restricted, with HLA associations seemingly driven largely by CMV exposure. According to a later analysis, parvovirus B19, influenza, CMV and Epstein-Barr virus appeared linked to several top co-occurrence clusters. An earlier analysis of around 500 of the donors showed that most TCR beta V segments appeared in productive rearrangements either about 90% or about 30% of the time, which broadly matched IMGT annotations. Because the 87-base-pair reads could not distinguish some IMGT-functional V segments, including TRBV6-2 and TRBV6-3, those segments were excluded.

Libraries were built with the immunoSEQ multiplex PCR assay. For the multiplex PCR, a mixture combining 60 forward primers for TCR Vbeta segments and 13 reverse primers for TCR Jbeta segments was used. A multiplex PCR assay on genomic DNA amplified the CDR3 region of rearranged TCR beta genes. The Illumina HiSeq System was used to sequence the amplified TCR beta libraries as 87-base-pair reads. The source study handled its data this way. A later analysis tallied roughly 78 million unique TCR beta chains across the approximately 670 repertoires, and around 10 million of those chains were shared by two or more donors. To remove PCR and sequencing errors, raw reads were error-corrected and collapsed into unique sequences using a nearest-neighbor algorithm that merged closely related sequences. Alignment of CDR3 sequences to IMGT reference sequences was used to assign V, D and J gene segments. Each retained sequence needed at least a six-nucleotide match to both a V gene segment and a J gene segment. Rearrangements were classified as productive when the CDR3 lacked stop codons and remained in frame with V and J, and all other rearrangements were classified as non-productive. CDR3 was defined by IMGT convention, running from the second conserved V-encoded cysteine to the conserved J-encoded phenylalanine. In an earlier analysis of roughly 610 of the donors, sequences lacking an unambiguous match to a single V gene segment were excluded. In an earlier analysis of a few hundred of the donors, V segments were called functional above 56.7% productive rearrangements and were called segregating when the between-donor standard deviation exceeded 5%. A statistical classification framework was built to diagnose cytomegalovirus status from the catalog of TCR beta chain sequences. In a later analysis, V and J genes were assigned by comparing TCR nucleotide sequences against IMGT/GENE-DB human TR gene sequences. Using the TCRdist pipeline, a later analysis assigned CDR3 sequences along with most-parsimonious VDJ recombination scenarios. In a later analysis, every TCR beta chain was defined by the combination of its CDR3 amino acid sequence and its V-gene family, and reads without a unique V-gene family were dropped. In a later analysis, nearly 600 highly shared, low-generation-probability nucleotide sequences were removed to address suspected cross-contamination and a sequencing artifact. A later analysis calculated a clonal expansion index for each public chain from normalized within-repertoire ranks of inferred template counts. Generation probabilities in a later analysis came from a VDJ recombination model fitted to out-of-frame rearrangements, and those results were checked against IGoR. A later analysis scored TCR-TCR, TCR-HLA and TCR-CMV co-occurrence with hypergeometric tests, applying a repertoire-size bias correction to TCR pairs. To estimate false discovery rates, a later analysis permuted the HLA or CMV assignments 20 times. In a later analysis, co-occurring TCRs were grouped using DBSCAN, with TCRdist sequence similarity added in when clustering inside HLA-allele-positive subsets. Co-occurrence clustering excluded repertoires with fewer than 30,000 or more than 120,000 public chains, plus five with anomalous nucleotide sharing. The immuneACCESS repertoire file appears here via TCRdb, limited to in-frame rearrangements. These files lack a portion of the clones; in checked studies, under half of the deficit traces to unresolved V genes, and the cause of the others is not known. The V and J calls and the clone size are those of that table, but D and trimming were determined from the DNA. This sample lists under 110,000 clones; roughly three quarters were detected once. 4.1% of the sample belongs to the ten largest clones.

CDR1 and CDR2, per the germline V gene, are SGHDT and YYEEEE. Its CDR3 holds 17 amino acids, cysteine through phenylalanine. The retained sequence is limited to the CDR3, 51 bases, with the frame set at the first base. Ends trimmed: V by 4 bases, J by 5 bases; bases unmatched to a gene: 7. The TCR sequence derives from a man aged 35-49 years in good health and CMV-seronegative. What was sequenced was PBMCs. The V gene is TRBV5-6 and the J gene is TRBJ2-1; 15 bases in the middle match TRBD2. The CDR3: CASSKGLAGGRDNEQFF. The DNA reads as follows: TGTGCCAGCAGCAAGGGACTAGCGGGGGGCCGAGACAATGAGCAGTTCTTC.